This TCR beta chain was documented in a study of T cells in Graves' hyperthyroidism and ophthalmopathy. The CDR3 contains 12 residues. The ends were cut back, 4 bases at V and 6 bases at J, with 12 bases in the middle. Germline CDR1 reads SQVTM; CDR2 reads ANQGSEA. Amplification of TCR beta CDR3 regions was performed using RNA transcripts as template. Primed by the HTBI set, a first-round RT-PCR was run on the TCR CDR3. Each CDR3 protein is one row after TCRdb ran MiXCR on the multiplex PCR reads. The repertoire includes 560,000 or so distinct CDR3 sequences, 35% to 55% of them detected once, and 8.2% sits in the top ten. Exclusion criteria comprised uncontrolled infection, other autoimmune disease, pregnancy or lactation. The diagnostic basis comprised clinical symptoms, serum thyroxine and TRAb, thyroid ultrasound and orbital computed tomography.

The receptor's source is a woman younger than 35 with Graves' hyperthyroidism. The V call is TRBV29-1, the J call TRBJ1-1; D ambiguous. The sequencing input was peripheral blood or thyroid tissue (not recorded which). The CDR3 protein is CSVGPDVSEAFF. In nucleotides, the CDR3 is TGCAGCGTTGGACCTGACGTGTCTGAAGCTTTCTTT.